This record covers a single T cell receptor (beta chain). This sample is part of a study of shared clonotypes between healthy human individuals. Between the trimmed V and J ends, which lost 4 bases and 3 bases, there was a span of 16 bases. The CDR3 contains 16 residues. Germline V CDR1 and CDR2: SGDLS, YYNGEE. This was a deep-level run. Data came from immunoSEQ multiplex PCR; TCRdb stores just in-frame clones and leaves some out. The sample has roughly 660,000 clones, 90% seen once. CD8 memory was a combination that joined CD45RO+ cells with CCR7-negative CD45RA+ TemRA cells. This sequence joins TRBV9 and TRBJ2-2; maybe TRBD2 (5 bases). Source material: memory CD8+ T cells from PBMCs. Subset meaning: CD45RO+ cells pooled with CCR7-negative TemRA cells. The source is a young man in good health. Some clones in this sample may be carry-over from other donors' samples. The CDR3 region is CASSSRGEAYTGELFF. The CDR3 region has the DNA TGTGCCAGCAGCTCCCGGGGAGAAGCGTACACCGGGGAGCTGTTTTTT.